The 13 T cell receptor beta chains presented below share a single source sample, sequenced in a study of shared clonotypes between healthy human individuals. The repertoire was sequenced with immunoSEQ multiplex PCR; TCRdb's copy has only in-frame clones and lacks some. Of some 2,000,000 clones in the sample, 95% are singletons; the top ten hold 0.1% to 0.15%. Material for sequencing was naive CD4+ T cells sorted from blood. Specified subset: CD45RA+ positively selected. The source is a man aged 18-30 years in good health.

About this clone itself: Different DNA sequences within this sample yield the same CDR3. This chain's CDR3 is CAWGSNYGYTF. CDR3 coding DNA: TGTGCCTGGGGATCCAACTATGGCTACACCTTC. The chain uses TRBV30 and TRBJ1-2; D unresolved. The V gene's germline CDR1 is GTSNPN and CDR2 SVGIG (reference sequence). The length of the CDR3 is 11 residues. Between the trimmed V and J ends, which lost 5 bases and 2 bases, there was a span of 6 bases.

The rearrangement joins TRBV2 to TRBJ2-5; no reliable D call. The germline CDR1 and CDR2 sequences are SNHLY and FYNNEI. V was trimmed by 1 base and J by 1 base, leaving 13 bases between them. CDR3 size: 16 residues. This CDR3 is CASSEGNWGIQETQYF. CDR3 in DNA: TGTGCCAGCAGTGAAGGGAATTGGGGTATCCAAGAGACCCAGTACTTC.

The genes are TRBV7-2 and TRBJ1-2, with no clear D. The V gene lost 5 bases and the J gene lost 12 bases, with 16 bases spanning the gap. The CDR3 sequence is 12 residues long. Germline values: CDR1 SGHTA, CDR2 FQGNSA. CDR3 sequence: CASSGPGISNTF. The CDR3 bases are TGTGCCAGCAGCGGACCGGGGATTTCCAACACCTTC.

In nucleotides, the CDR3 is TGTGCCAGCAGCTTAGATAACCGGGCCTACGAGCAGTACTTC. It is translated as CASSLDNRAYEQYF. The rearrangement links TRBV11-2 to TRBJ2-7; D not certain. Germline assignment: CDR1 SGHAT and CDR2 FQNNGV. The CDR3 covers 14 residues. The germline V and J ends were trimmed by 0 bases and 2 bases, with 8 bases remaining between them.

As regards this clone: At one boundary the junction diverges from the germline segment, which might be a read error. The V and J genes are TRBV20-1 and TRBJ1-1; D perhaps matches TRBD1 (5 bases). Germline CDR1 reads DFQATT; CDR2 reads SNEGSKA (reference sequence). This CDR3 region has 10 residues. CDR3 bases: TGCAGTGCTACAACCCCCAGGGACGCCTTT. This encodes CSATTPRDAF.

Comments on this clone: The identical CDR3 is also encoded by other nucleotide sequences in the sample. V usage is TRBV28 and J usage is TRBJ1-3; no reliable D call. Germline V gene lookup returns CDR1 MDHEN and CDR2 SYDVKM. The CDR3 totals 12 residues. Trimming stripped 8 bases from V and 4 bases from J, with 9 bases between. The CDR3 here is CASGGGGNTIYF. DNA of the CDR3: TGTGCCAGCGGCGGAGGAGGAAACACCATATATTTT. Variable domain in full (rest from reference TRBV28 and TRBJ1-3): DVKVTQSSRYLVKRTGEKVFLECVQDMDHENMFWYRQDPGLGLRLIYFSYDVKMKEKGDIPEGYSVSREKKERFSLILESASTNQTSMYLCASGGGGNTIYFGEGSWLTVV.

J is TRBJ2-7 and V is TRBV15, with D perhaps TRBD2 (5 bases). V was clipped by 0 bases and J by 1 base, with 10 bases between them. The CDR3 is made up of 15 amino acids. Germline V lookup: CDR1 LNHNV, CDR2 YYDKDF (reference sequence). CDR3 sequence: CATSRERASSYEQYF. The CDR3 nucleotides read TGTGCCACCAGCAGAGAGAGGGCCTCGTCCTACGAGCAGTACTTC. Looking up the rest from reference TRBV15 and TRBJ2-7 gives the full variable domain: DAMVIQNPRYQVTQFGKPVTLSCSQTLNHNVMYWYQQKSSQAPKLLFHYYDKDFNNEADTPDNFQSRRPNTSFCFLDIRSPGLGDTAMYLCATSRERASSYEQYFGPGTRLTVT.

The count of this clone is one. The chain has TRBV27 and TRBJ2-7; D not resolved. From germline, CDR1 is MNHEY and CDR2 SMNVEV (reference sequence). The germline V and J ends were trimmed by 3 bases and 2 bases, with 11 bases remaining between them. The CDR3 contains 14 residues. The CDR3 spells CASSFGQVPYEQYF. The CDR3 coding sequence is TGTGCCAGCAGTTTTGGGCAGGTACCCTACGAGCAGTACTTC.

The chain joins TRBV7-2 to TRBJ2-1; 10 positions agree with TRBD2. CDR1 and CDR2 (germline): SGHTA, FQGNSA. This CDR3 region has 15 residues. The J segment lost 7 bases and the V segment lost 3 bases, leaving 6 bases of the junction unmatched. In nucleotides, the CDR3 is TGTGCCAGCAGCTTTCGGCTAGCGGGAGAGAATGAGCAGTTCTTC. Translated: CASSFRLAGENEQFF.

CDR3 coding DNA: TGTGCCATCAGTGGAGGACAGGGGGTAGATACGCAGTATTTT. Translation: CAISGGQGVDTQYF. The chain is built from TRBV10-3 and TRBJ2-3; 10 positions agree with TRBD1. The V and J ends lost 4 bases and 5 bases, in that order; junction bases with no gene match: 3. CDR1 is ENHRY and CDR2 is SYGVKD in the germline V gene. The CDR3 contains 14 residues.

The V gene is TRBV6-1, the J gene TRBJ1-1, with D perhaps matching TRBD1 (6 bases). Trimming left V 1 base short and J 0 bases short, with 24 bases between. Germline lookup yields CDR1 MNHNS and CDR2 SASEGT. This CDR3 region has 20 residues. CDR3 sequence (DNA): TGTGCCAGCAGTGAAGGAGGGGGTCTGGGCTTCGGAGACATGAACACTGAAGCTTTCTTT. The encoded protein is CASSEGGGLGFGDMNTEAFF.

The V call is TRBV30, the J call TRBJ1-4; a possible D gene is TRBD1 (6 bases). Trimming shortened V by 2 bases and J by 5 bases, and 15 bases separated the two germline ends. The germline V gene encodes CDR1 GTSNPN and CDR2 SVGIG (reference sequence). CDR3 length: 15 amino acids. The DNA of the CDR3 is TGTGCCTGGAGTCATACAGGGCGAGACAATGAAAAACTGTTTTTT. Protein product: CAWSHTGRDNEKLFF.

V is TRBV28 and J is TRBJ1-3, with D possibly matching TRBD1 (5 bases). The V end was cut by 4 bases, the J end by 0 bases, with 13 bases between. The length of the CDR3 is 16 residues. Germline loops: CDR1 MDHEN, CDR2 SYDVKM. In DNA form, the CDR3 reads TGTGCCAGCAGTTACCGACAGAGTTCCTCTGGAAACACCATATATTTT. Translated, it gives CASSYRQSSSGNTIYF.